A selection of T cell receptor beta chains follows, all from one sample in a study of blood T cells in healthy people across ages. TCRdb used MiXCR to reprocess the 5' RACE reads, holding one entry per CDR3 protein. Of 710,000 or so distinct CDR3 sequences in the sample, approximately 30% were seen once. Source material: blood. The receptors originated from a woman older than 75 in good health. CDR3s include the opening cysteine and the closing phenylalanine or tryptophan. A D gene is named only where the DNA matches it firmly. The listing skips clone size in some rows; elsewhere it reads once, few, many or a size class.

V	size	D	length	J	DNA	CDR3
TRBV6-6	few	-	13	TRBJ2-2	TGTGCCAGCAGCCACCGCGTCACCGGGGAGCTGTTTTTT	CASSHRVTGELFF
TRBV5-6	many	-	14	TRBJ2-7	TGTGCCAGCAGCTTACCGGGTCCCGTCTACGAGCAGTACTTC	CASSLPGPVYEQYF
TRBV10-3	many	-	11	TRBJ1-2	TGTGCCACAGGGGCCATCTATGGCTACACCTTC	CATGAIYGYTF
TRBV25-1	-	TRBD1	15	TRBJ2-7	TGTGCCAGCAGAACGGCAGGGGGTAAATCCTACGAACAGTACTTC	CASRTAGGKSYEQYF
TRBV13	-	-	13	TRBJ1-1	TGTGCCAGCAGTTTAAGACAGGACACTGAAGCTTTCTTT	CASSLRQDTEAFF
TRBV6-1	few	-	14	TRBJ1-5	TGTGCCAGCAGTGCTGGTAGGGCGAATCAGCCCCAGCATTTT	CASSAGRANQPQHF
TRBV30	-	-	12	TRBJ1-1	TGTGCCTGGAGGGGGGGACTTACTGAAGCTTTCTTT	CAWRGGLTEAFF
TRBV6-1	many	-	15	TRBJ2-1	TGTGCCAGCAGTGAATTAGGGTCTCAACGATATGAGCAGTTCTTC	CASSELGSQRYEQFF
TRBV4-2	few	-	14	TRBJ2-2	TGTGCCAGCAGCCAAGCGGCTATCACCGGGGAGCTGTTTTTT	CASSQAAITGELFF
TRBV12-3/TRBV12-4	-	-	15	TRBJ2-3	TGTGCCAGCAGTTTAGGCGGTTCGAGCGCAGATACGCAGTATTTT	CASSLGGSSADTQYF
TRBV19	-	-	15	TRBJ2-5	TGTGCCAGTAGTATAGCAGGCGGGGCTCAAGAGACCCAGTACTTC	CASSIAGGAQETQYF
TRBV20-1	-	TRBD2	14	TRBJ2-2	TGCAGTGCTAGCGCGGGGGGTAACACCGGGGAGCTGTTTTTT	CSASAGGNTGELFF
TRBV4-1	many	-	16	TRBJ1-4	TGCGCCAGCAGCCAGCAACAGGGAAGGATTAATGAAAAACTGTTTTTT	CASSQQQGRINEKLFF
TRBV20-1	many	-	12	TRBJ1-5	TGCAGTGCCGTCACAGGGCCGAAGCCCCAGCATTTT	CSAVTGPKPQHF
TRBV9	-	-	13	TRBJ1-1	TGTGCCAGCAGCGTAGTTGTCTCACTTGAAGCTTTCTTT	CASSVVVSLEAFF
TRBV20-1	many	TRBD1	13	TRBJ1-2	TGCAGTGCTTCCCCGGGACAGGGGTTTCGCTACACCTTC	CSASPGQGFRYTF
TRBV6-2/TRBV6-3	few	TRBD1	14	TRBJ1-5	TGTGCCAGCAACGACAGGGCCCGAAACCAGCCCCAGCATTTT	CASNDRARNQPQHF
TRBV5-1	few	-	14	TRBJ2-5	TGCGCCAGCAAATGGAGCCAGTTTGTTGAGACCCAGTACTTC	CASKWSQFVETQYF
TRBV20-1	many	-	13	TRBJ1-1	TGCAGTGCCGGGCGGGTGTTGAACACTGAAGCTTTCTTT	CSAGRVLNTEAFF
TRBV20-1	many	TRBD1	13	TRBJ1-2	TGCAGTGCAAACCCAGGGGGATCCTATGGCTACACCTTC	CSANPGGSYGYTF
TRBV5-1	-	-	15	TRBJ1-4	TGCGCCAGCAGCGCCTACAAGACAACTAATGAAAAACTGTTTTTT	CASSAYKTTNEKLFF
TRBV28	few	TRBD1	17	TRBJ1-6	TGTGCCAGCAGTTCCCGGGGGGGGACAGTTCATAATTCACCCCTCCACTTT	CASSSRGGTVHNSPLHF